These T cell receptor beta chains were read from a single sample in a study of identical twins. TCRdb reprocessed the 5' RACE reads with MiXCR, giving one entry per CDR3 protein. The table shows a few hundred thousand distinct CDR3 sequences, with about 8% occurring only once. This same sample was also part of a study on yellow fever vaccine responses in identical twins.

The sample was CD8+ T cells sorted from blood. The source of these receptors is a woman younger than 30 in good health. CDR3s include the opening cysteine and the closing phenylalanine or tryptophan. The D gene is left open where the match is weak. Expanded clones are given a class, and other clones once, few, many or no size at all.

v_gene,d_gene,abundance,j_gene,CDR3aa,CDR3nt
TRBV20-1,TRBD2,-,TRBJ2-1,CSARAPFSGETYNEQFF,TGCAGTGCTAGAGCTCCTTTTAGCGGGGAAACCTACAATGAGCAGTTCTTC
TRBV4-1,-,few,TRBJ2-7,CASSQDPPGYEQYF,TGCGCCAGCAGCCAAGACCCCCCGGGATACGAGCAGTACTTC
TRBV9,-,many,TRBJ2-1,CASSVAPSRNNEQFF,TGTGCCAGCAGCGTAGCCCCGAGCCGAAACAATGAGCAGTTCTTC
TRBV7-9,-,few,TRBJ1-5,CASSSSEMGPQPQHF,TGTGCCAGCAGCTCTTCCGAGATGGGGCCTCAGCCCCAGCATTTT
TRBV14,TRBD2,-,TRBJ2-5,CASSPLAGVLKETQYF,TGTGCCAGCAGCCCACTAGCGGGAGTCCTCAAAGAGACCCAGTACTTC
TRBV29-1,TRBD2,-,TRBJ2-7,CSVISGSSYEQYF,TGCAGCGTCATCAGCGGGAGCTCCTACGAGCAGTACTTC
TRBV6-1,-,-,TRBJ2-1,CASKDYSYNEQFF,TGTGCCAGCAAGGACTACTCCTACAATGAGCAGTTCTTC
TRBV27,-,few,TRBJ2-7,CASSSRYSYEQYF,TGTGCCAGCAGTTCCCGGTATTCCTACGAGCAGTACTTC
TRBV4-3,-,few,TRBJ2-1,CASSQVLAGTLYNEQFF,TGCGCCAGCAGCCAAGTTTTGGCGGGGACTCTCTACAATGAGCAGTTCTTC
TRBV20-1,-,-,TRBJ2-1,CSAREGRRSYNEQFF,TGCAGTGCTAGAGAAGGTCGACGCTCCTACAATGAGCAGTTCTTC
TRBV11-2,TRBD1,few,TRBJ2-7,CASSLKDRGAYEQYF,TGTGCCAGCAGCCTAAAGGACAGGGGAGCCTACGAGCAGTACTTC
TRBV5-1,TRBD2,few,TRBJ2-7,CASRNGTSGARSSYEQYF,TGCGCCAGCAGGAATGGGACTAGCGGGGCCCGAAGCTCCTACGAGCAGTACTTC
TRBV4-3,TRBD1,many,TRBJ1-5,CASSQDWTGHQPQHF,TGCGCCAGCAGCCAAGATTGGACAGGGCATCAGCCCCAGCATTTT
TRBV20-1,TRBD1,-,TRBJ2-2,CSAIGQGGPGELFF,TGCAGTGCTATCGGACAGGGGGGGCCCGGGGAGCTGTTTTTT
TRBV11-2,TRBD1,few,TRBJ2-2,CASSNGQAYTGELFF,TGTGCCAGCAGCAACGGACAGGCGTACACCGGGGAGCTGTTTTTT
TRBV4-2,-,few,TRBJ1-5,CASSQDILNQPQHF,TGTGCCAGCAGCCAAGATATTTTGAATCAGCCCCAGCATTTT
TRBV28,TRBD1,-,TRBJ2-1,CASSHRTGDDEQFF,TGTGCCAGCAGTCACAGGACAGGGGACGATGAGCAGTTCTTC